The T cell receptor (beta chain) under discussion was sequenced for a study of blood T cell repertoires in COVID-19. Original processing notes: Estimation of nucleated cell counts relied on the amplification of reference gene primers. Repertoires were generated with immunoSEQ multiplex PCR, while TCRdb's copy carries only in-frame clones and drops some. The V and J calls and clone size were taken over from that table, and D and trimming were inferred from the DNA. The sample comprises about 420,000 clones, 80% to 90% of which are singletons, and more than 0.7% rests with the top ten. Enrolment of Seattle patients took place during active infection, and they were followed longitudinally. This TCR derives from a man aged 18-30 years with COVID-19, enrolled during active disease. Sequences were obtained from peripheral blood.

The CDR3 sequence is CASRPLAGAGNEQFF. Here the CDR3 DNA reads TGTGCCAGCAGGCCACTAGCGGGAGCTGGCAATGAGCAGTTCTTC. The chain recombines TRBV9 with TRBJ2-1; TRBD2 matches at 11 bases. V shed 5 bases and J 6 bases; nucleotides not matched to a gene: 7. The CDR3 totals 15 residues. CDR1 and CDR2 from the germline V gene are SGDLS and YYNGEE.